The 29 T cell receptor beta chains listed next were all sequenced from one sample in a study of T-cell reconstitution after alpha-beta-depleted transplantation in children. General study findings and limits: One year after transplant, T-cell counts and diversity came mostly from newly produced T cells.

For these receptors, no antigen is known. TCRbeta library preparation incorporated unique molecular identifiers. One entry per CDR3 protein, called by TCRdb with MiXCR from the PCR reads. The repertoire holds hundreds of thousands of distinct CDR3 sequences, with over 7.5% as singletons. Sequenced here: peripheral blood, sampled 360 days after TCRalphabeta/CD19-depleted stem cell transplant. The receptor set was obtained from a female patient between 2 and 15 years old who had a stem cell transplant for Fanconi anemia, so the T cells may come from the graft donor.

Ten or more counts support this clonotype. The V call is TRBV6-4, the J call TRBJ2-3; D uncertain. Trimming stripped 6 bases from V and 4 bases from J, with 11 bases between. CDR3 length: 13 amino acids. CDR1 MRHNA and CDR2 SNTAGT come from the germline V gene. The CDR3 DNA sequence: TGTGCCAGCAGCCCCGAGGCGGCAGATACGCAGTATTTT. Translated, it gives CASSPEAADTQYF.

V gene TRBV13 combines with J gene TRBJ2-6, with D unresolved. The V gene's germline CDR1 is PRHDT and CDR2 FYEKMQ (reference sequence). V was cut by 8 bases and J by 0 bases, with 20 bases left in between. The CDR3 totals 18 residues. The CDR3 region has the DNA TGTGCCAGCCTCCCTCCCCCCGGGTCCAACTCTGGGGCCAACGTCCTGACTTTC. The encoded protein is CASLPPPGSNSGANVLTF.

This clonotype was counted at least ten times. The CDR3: CASSPVGAGEYNEQFF. CDR3 sequence (DNA): TGTGCCAGCAGTCCGGTGGGAGCGGGGGAATACAATGAGCAGTTCTTC. The rearrangement joins TRBV12-3 or TRBV12-4 to TRBJ2-1, with 8 positions matching TRBD2. With V trimmed by 5 bases and J by 4 bases, 10 bases remained unmatched. This CDR3 is built from 16 residues.

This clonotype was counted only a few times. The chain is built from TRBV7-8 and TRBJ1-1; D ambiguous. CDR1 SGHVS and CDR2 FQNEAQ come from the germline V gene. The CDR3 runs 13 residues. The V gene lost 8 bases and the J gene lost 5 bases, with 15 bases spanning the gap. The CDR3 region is CASSYATVTEAFF. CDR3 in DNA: TGTGCCAGCTCTTACGCCACGGTGACTGAAGCTTTCTTT.

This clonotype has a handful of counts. Written as DNA, the CDR3 is TGCAGCGCAACTGGGGAGGGAGGGGTAGGGGATCAGCCCCAGCATTTT. Translation: CSATGEGGVGDQPQHF. The chain joins TRBV29-1 to TRBJ1-5; D possibly corresponds to TRBD1 (5 bases). Per the germline V gene, CDR1 is SQVTM and CDR2 is ANQGSEA. This CDR3 contains 16 residues. V lost 7 bases and J 5 bases, leaving 24 bases between the germline ends.

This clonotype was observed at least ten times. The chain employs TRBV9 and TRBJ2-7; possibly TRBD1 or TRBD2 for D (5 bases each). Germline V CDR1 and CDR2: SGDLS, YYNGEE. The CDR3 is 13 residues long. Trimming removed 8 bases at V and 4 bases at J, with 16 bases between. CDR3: CARDSQGGYEQYF. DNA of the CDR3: TGTGCCAGGGACTCGCAGGGCGGGTACGAGCAGTACTTC. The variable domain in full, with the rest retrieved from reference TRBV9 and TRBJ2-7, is DSGVTQTPKHLITATGQRVTLRCSPRSGDLSVYWYQQSLDQGLQFLIQYYNGEERAKGNILERFSAQQFPDLHSELNLSSLELGDSALYFCARDSQGGYEQYFGPGTRLTVT.

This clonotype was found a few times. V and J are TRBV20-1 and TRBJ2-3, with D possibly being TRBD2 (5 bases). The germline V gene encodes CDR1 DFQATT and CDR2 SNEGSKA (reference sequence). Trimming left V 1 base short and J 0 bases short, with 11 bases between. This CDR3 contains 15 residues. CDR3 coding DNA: TGCAGTGCTAGAGCCGCTAGCAAAAGCACAGATACGCAGTATTTT. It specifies CSARAASKSTDTQYF.

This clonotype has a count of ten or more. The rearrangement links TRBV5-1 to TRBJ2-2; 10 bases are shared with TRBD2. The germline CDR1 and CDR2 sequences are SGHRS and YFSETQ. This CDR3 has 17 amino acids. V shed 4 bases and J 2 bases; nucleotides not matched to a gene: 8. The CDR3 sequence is CASSQITSGVNTGELFF. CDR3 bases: TGCGCCAGCAGCCAAATTACTAGCGGGGTCAACACCGGGGAGCTGTTTTTT. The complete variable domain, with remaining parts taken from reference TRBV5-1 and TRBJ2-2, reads KAGVTQTPRYLIKTRGQQVTLSCSPISGHRSVSWYQQTPGQGLQFLFEYFSETQRNKGNFPGRFSGRQFSNSRSEMNVSTLELGDSALYLCASSQITSGVNTGELFFGEGSRLTVL.

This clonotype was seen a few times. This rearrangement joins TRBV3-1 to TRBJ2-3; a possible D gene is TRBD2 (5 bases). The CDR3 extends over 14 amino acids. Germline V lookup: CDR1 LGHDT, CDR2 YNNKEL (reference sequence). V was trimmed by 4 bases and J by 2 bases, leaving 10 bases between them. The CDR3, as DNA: TGTGCCAGCAGCCGCCAGCGGAACACAGATACGCAGTATTTT. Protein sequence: CASSRQRNTDTQYF.

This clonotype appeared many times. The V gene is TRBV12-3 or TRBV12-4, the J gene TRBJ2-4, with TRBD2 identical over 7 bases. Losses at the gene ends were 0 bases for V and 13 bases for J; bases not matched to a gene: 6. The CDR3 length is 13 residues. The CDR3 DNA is TGTGCCAGCAGTTTAGCGCCCGGGACTAACCAGTACTTC. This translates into CASSLAPGTNQYF.

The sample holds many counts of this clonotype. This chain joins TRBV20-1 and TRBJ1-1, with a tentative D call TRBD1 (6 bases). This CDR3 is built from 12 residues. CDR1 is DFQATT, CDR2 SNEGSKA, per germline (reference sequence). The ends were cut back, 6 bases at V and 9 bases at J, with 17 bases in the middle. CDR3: CSAAHGGAKAFF. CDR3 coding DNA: TGCAGTGCCGCCCATGGGGGGGCGAAAGCTTTCTTT.

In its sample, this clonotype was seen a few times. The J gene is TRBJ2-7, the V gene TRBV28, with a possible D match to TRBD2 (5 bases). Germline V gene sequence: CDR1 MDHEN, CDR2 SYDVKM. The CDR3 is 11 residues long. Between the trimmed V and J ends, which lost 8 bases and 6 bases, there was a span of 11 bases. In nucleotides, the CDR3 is TGTGCCAGCGCGGGCTTTTTCGAGCAGTACTTC. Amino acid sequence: CASAGFFEQYF.

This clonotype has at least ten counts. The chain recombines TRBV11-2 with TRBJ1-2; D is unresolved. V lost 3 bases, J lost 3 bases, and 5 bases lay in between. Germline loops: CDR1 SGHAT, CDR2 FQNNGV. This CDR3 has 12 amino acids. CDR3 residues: CASSFHYYGYTF. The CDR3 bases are TGTGCCAGCAGCTTTCATTACTATGGCTACACCTTC.

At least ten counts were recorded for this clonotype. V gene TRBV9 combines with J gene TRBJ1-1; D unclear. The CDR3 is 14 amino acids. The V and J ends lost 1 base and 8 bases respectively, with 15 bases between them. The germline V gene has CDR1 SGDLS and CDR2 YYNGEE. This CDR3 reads CASSVTVVEAEAFF. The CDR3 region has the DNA TGTGCCAGCAGCGTAACGGTAGTGGAGGCCGAAGCTTTCTTT.

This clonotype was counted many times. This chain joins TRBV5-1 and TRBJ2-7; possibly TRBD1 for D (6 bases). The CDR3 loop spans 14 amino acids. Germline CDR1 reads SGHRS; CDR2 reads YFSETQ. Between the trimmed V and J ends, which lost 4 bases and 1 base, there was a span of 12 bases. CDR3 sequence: CASSGITGSYEQYF. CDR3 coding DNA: TGCGCCAGCAGCGGAATCACAGGGTCCTACGAGCAGTACTTC.

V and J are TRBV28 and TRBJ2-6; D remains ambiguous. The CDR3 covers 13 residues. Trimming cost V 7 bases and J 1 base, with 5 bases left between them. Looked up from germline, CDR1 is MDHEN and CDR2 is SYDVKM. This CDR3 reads CASTLSGANVLTF. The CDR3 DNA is TGTGCCAGCACCCTATCTGGGGCCAACGTCCTGACTTTC.

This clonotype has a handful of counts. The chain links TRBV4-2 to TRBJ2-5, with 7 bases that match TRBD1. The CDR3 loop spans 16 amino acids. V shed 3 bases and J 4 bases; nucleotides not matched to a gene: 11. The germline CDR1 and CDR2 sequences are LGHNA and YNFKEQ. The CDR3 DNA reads TGTGCCAGCAGCCAGGAGGACAGGTCCGCGCGAGAGACCCAGTACTTC. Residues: CASSQEDRSARETQYF.

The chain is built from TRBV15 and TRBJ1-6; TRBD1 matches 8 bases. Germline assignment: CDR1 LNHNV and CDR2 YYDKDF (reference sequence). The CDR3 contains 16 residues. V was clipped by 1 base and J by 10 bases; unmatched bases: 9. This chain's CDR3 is CATSRGPGTGTSPLHF. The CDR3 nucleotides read TGTGCCACCAGCAGAGGTCCGGGGACAGGAACCTCACCCCTCCACTTT.

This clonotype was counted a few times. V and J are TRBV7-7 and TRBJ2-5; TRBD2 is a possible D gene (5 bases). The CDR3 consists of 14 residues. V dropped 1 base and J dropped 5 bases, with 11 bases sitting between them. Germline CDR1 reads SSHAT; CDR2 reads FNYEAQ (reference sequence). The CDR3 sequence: CASSLVGRKETQYF. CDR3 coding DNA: TGTGCCAGCAGCTTAGTGGGGAGAAAGGAGACCCAGTACTTC. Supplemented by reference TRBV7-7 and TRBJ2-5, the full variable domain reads GAGVSQSPRYKVTKRGQDVTLRCDPISSHATLYWYQQALGQGPEFLTYFNYEAQPDKSGLPSDRFSAERPEGSISTLTIQRTEQRDSAMYRCASSLVGRKETQYFGPGTRLLVL.

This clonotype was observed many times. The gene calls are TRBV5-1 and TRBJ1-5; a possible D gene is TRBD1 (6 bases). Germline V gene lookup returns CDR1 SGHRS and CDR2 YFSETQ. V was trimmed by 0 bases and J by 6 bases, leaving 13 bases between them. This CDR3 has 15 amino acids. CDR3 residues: CASSLESGGFQPQHF. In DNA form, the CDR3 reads TGCGCCAGCAGCTTGGAGTCCGGGGGCTTTCAGCCCCAGCATTTT.

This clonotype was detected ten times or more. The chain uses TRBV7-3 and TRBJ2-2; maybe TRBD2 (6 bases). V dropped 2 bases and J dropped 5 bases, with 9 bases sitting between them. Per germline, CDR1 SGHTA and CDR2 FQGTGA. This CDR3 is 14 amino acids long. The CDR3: CASSLVAGTGELFF. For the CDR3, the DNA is TGTGCCAGCAGCTTAGTTGCGGGAACCGGGGAGCTGTTTTTT.

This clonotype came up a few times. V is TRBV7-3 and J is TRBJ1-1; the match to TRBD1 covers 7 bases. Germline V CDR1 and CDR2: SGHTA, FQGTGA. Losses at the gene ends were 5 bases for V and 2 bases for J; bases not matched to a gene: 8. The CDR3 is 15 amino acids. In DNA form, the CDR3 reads TGTGCCAGCAGCGACACAGGGGCCCCCAACACTGAAGCTTTCTTT. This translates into CASSDTGAPNTEAFF.

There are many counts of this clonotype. In DNA, the CDR3 is TGCAGTGCTACCCGGACTAGCGGAACCTACGAGCAGTACTTC. The encoded protein is CSATRTSGTYEQYF. The chain employs TRBV20-1 and TRBJ2-7; TRBD2 aligns across 10 bases. With 4 bases clipped from V and 2 bases from J, the junction kept 5 bases outside the gene matches. The CDR3 length is 14 residues. Germline CDR1 DFQATT, CDR2 SNEGSKA (reference sequence).

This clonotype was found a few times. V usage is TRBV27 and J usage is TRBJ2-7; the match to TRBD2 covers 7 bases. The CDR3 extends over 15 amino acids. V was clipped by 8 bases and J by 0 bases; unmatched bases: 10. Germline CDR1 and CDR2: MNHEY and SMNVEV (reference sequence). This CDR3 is CASGGSLLSSYEQYF. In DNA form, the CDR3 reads TGTGCCAGCGGCGGGAGCCTCCTTAGCTCCTACGAGCAGTACTTC.

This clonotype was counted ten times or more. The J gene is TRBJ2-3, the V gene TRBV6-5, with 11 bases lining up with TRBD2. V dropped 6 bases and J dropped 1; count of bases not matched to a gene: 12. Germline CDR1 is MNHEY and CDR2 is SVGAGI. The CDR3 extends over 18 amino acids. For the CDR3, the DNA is TGTGCCAGCAGCCTGACAGCCGGGACTAGCGGTGGCACAGATACGCAGTATTTT. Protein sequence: CASSLTAGTSGGTDTQYF.

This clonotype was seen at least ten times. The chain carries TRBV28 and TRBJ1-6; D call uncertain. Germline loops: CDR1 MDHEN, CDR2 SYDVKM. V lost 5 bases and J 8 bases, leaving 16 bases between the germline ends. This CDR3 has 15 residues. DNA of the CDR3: TGTGCCAGCAGTCCCCCCCACAGTGTATATTCACCCCTCCACTTT. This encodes CASSPPHSVYSPLHF.

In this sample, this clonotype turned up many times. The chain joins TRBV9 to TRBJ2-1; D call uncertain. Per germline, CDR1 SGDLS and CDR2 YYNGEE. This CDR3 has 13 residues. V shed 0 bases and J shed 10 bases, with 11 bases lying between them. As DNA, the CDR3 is TGTGCCAGCAGCGTAGTCCCGGAGAACGAGCAGTTCTTC. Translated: CASSVVPENEQFF. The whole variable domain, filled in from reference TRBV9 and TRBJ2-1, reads DSGVTQTPKHLITATGQRVTLRCSPRSGDLSVYWYQQSLDQGLQFLIQYYNGEERAKGNILERFSAQQFPDLHSELNLSSLELGDSALYFCASSVVPENEQFFGPGTRLTVL.

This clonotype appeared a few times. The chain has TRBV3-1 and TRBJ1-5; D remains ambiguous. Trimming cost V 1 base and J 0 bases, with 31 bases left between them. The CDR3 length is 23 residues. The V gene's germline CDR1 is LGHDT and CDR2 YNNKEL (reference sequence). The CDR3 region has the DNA TGTGCCAGCAGCCAAGTATCGGACCCTGGAACAACGGGCTTGAGAAATAGCAATCAGCCCCAGCATTTT. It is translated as CASSQVSDPGTTGLRNSNQPQHF.

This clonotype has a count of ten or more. The chain's CDR3 is CASRLWIMAANKNIQYF. CDR3 sequence (DNA): TGTGCAAGTCGCTTATGGATCATGGCGGCGAACAAAAACATTCAGTACTTC. The chain employs TRBV12-2 and TRBJ2-4. TRBV12-2 represents a pseudogene. There are 17 residues in the CDR3.